The 31 T cell receptor beta chains presented below share a single source sample, sequenced in a study of tumor-infiltrating lymphocytes in primary liver carcinoma (TCRdb year 2017). The data were produced on an Illumina HiSeq 2500. Starting from around 500 ng total RNA, TCRbeta-specific cDNA was produced by reverse transcription with a constant-region primer and ProtoScript II reverse transcriptase. Construction of the TCRbeta libraries relied on three nested rounds of multiplex PCR, following a slightly modified ARM-PCR procedure. Each of the first two PCR rounds ran for approximately 10 cycles and used multiplex TRBV1-TRBV30 forward primers together with a Cbeta reverse primer. TCRdb reworked the public reads: Q25 trimming with fastp, MiXCR clone assembly, productive beta chains retained. Rows matching on CDR3 protein sequence are summarized as one entry with the most common DNA and genes. This sample holds 100,000 to 150,000 distinct CDR3 sequences; 55% to 75% were observed only once. The ten most abundant clones make up approximately 8% of the sample.

Without any cell sorting, total RNA and DNA were co-extracted from around 18-30 mg of bulk tissue using the AllPrep DNA/RNA mini kit. The sequencing sample was made of liver tumor tissue from sampling region 3. In light of the paper, this sample's cell subset or site label describes: tumor region T3, left-lateral pole. These receptors were taken from an older woman with primary liver carcinoma and hepatitis B virus infection.

Points on this clonotype: At one end, the junction sequence differs from germline, possibly due to a read error. The chain carries TRBV4-2 and TRBJ2-5; 7 nucleotides agree with TRBD2. The CDR3 totals 15 residues. Germline V gene lookup returns CDR1 LGHNA and CDR2 YNFKEQ. CDR3 coding DNA: TGTGCCAGCAACCTAGACGGGACTACAAAAGAGTCCCAGTACTTC. Translation gives CASNLDGTTKESQYF.

Notes on this clonotype: A much more abundant neighbour one base away suggests this may be a read error. This chain links TRBV5-4 with TRBJ2-5; TRBD2 agrees at 7 bases. The germline gives CDR1 SGHNT, CDR2 YYREEE (reference sequence). The CDR3 runs 14 residues. The CDR3 protein is CASSLDLAEEAQYF. The CDR3 DNA sequence: TGTGCCAGCAGCTTGGATCTAGCGGAAGAGGCCCAGTACTTC.

The count of this clonotype is one. A much larger clone is a single base away; this may be a read error. V is TRBV5-1 and J is TRBJ2-5, with D possibly matching TRBD1 (6 bases). CDR1 and CDR2 (germline): SGHRS, YFSETQ. CDR3 length: 14 residues. This CDR3 reads CANSLAGQRETQYF. Written as DNA, the CDR3 is TGCGCCAACAGCTTGGCCGGACAGAGAGAGACCCAGTACTTC.

This clonotype has ten or more counts. V and J are TRBV7-9 and TRBJ2-1; 10 bases are a match to TRBD2. V dropped 4 bases and J dropped 6; count of bases not matched to a gene: 12. The CDR3 extends over 17 amino acids. The V gene's germline CDR1 is SEHNR and CDR2 FQNEAQ (reference sequence). CDR3 in amino acids: CASSSSLSGTSVNEQFF. The CDR3 DNA reads TGTGCCAGCAGCTCTAGTTTATCCGGGACTAGCGTCAATGAGCAGTTCTTC.

As for this clonotype: A read error may account for a junction end that differs from germline. This chain uses TRBV11-2 with TRBJ2-1; no firm D call. The CDR3 consists of 15 residues. The germline V gene has CDR1 SGHAT and CDR2 FQNNGV. The CDR3 region is CASGLVRDRCNEQFF. The CDR3 DNA follows: TGTGCCAGCGGCTTAGTCCGAGACCGCTGCAATGAGCAGTTCTTC.

As regards this clonotype: The germline gene is not matched at one end of the junction; a read error may be the cause. The V gene is TRBV29-1, the J gene TRBJ2-3; possible D gene TRBD2, 6 bases. Germline V gene sequence: CDR1 SQVTM, CDR2 ANQGSEA. The CDR3 extends over 13 amino acids. The CDR3 DNA sequence: TGCAACGTTGCGCGGAGGGCCACAGATACGCAGTATTTT. Amino acids: CNVARRATDTQYF.

This clonotype was recorded many times. The chain recombines TRBV7-8 with TRBJ2-3; unclear D gene. The V end was cut by 4 bases, the J end by 1 base, with 6 bases between. CDR3 length: 13 amino acids. Germline lookup yields CDR1 SGHVS and CDR2 FQNEAQ. CDR3 region: CASSSRGTDTQYF. CDR3 nucleotide sequence: TGTGCCAGCAGCTCTCGGGGCACAGATACGCAGTATTTT.

Comments on this clonotype: A much larger clone is a single base away; this may be a read error. This rearrangement joins TRBV10-1 to TRBJ2-3; D remains unclear. Germline assignment: CDR1 WNHNN and CDR2 SYGVQD (reference sequence). This CDR3 is built from 15 residues. V shed 2 bases and J shed 1 base, with 10 bases lying between them. CDR3 amino acids: CASSEPSWGTDTQYF. The CDR3, as DNA: TGCGCCAGCAGTGAGCCGTCCTGGGGCACAGATACGCAGTATTTT.

For this clonotype: A read error may explain this, as a much larger clone is one base away. The V gene is TRBV5-6, the J gene TRBJ1-5; no firm D call. Germline CDR1 SGHDT, CDR2 YYEEEE. The CDR3 length is 15 residues. Here the CDR3 DNA reads TGTGCCAGGAGCTTATTTGCACAACCCAATCAGCCCCAGCATTTT. Protein product: CARSLFAQPNQPQHF.

The table lists this clonotype with many counts. V usage is TRBV12-3 or TRBV12-4 and J usage is TRBJ2-1, with TRBD1 as a possible D gene (5 bases). V was pared by 0 bases and J by 4 bases, with 7 bases between. The CDR3 runs 14 residues. As DNA, the CDR3 is TGTGCCAGCAGTTTAGCGGGGCCGTACAATGAGCAGTTCTTC. Protein product: CASSLAGPYNEQFF.

Notes on this clonotype: A much bigger clone sits one base away, suggesting this may be a read error. The V gene is TRBV7-8, the J gene TRBJ2-5; 7 bases align to TRBD2. The CDR3 spans 18 residues. Trimming at V came to 3 bases and at J to 4 bases, leaving 17 bases not matched to a gene. The V gene's germline CDR1 is SGHVS and CDR2 FQNEAQ. The CDR3 sequence is CASSLWASGPEVGETQYF. The CDR3 DNA sequence: TGTGCCAGCAGCTTGTGGGCTAGCGGCCCCGAGGTCGGAGAGACCCAGTACTTC.

Details on this clonotype: The final CDR3 position lacks the conserved phenylalanine or tryptophan, pointing to a likely read error. Because the CDR3's place on the DNA is in doubt, the DNA is left out and the CDR3 is given as listed by TCRdb. The gene calls are TRBV10-2 and TRBJ2-5. Germline V gene lookup returns CDR1 WSHSY and CDR2 SAAADI. Inclusive of both ends, the CDR3 amounts to 13 amino acids. The chain's CDR3 is CASRLGGQETQYL.

DNA of the CDR3: TGTGCCAGCTCACAGGGTACAGATACGCAGTATTTT. As protein: CASSQGTDTQYF. The chain joins TRBV18 to TRBJ2-3; D unresolved. V gave up 4 bases and J gave up 3 bases, with 5 bases separating them. Germline V gene data show CDR1 as KGHSH and CDR2 as LQKENI. The CDR3 spans 12 residues.

As to this clonotype: A single base separates this from a much larger clone, so it may be a read error. The chain has TRBV5-1 and TRBJ1-1, with TRBD1 as a possible D gene (6 bases). The length of the CDR3 is 13 residues. From germline, CDR1 is SGHRS and CDR2 YFSETQ. The CDR3 here is CASSWTGGAEASF. In DNA form, the CDR3 reads TGCGCCAGCAGCTGGACGGGGGGGGCTGAAGCTTCCTTT.

Comment on this clonotype: The junction does not match germline at one end; this may be a read error. J is TRBJ2-7 and V is TRBV11-2, with a tentative D call TRBD1 (5 bases). Germline V gene sequence: CDR1 SGHAT, CDR2 FQNNGV. CDR3 length: 14 amino acids. CDR3: CASSLWGTSYELYF. CDR3 nucleotide sequence: TGTGCCAGTAGCCTATGGGGCACCTCCTACGAGCTGTACTTC.

About this clonotype itself: Germline and junction disagree at one end, which may indicate a read error. The chain has TRBV12-3 or TRBV12-4 and TRBJ1-5; tentative D call: TRBD1 (5 bases). The CDR3 sequence is 14 residues long. CDR3 loop: CASCLGQGNQPQHF. The CDR3 DNA reads TGTGCCAGCTGTTTGGGGCAGGGTAATCAGCCCCAGCATTTT.

A note on this clonotype: Here the CDR3 omits its conserved ending phenylalanine or tryptophan, so a read error is the likely source. The chain is built from TRBV11-2 and TRBJ2-5; D is possibly TRBD1 (7 bases). Looked up from germline, CDR1 is SGHAT and CDR2 is FQNNGV. V lost 4 bases and J 0 bases, leaving 15 bases between the germline ends. This CDR3 is 16 amino acids long. CDR3 bases: TGTGCCAGCAGCTCCTGGAGCAGGGGGGACCAAGAGACCCAGTACTTA. Translating it yields CASSSWSRGDQETQYL.

As to this clonotype: This clone may be a read error of a much larger clone one base away. This chain links TRBV12-3 or TRBV12-4 with TRBJ2-7; tentatively, D is TRBD2 (5 bases). The CDR3 loop spans 14 amino acids. Written as DNA, the CDR3 is TGTGTCAGCCTAAGTAATCGGGGAACCTACGAGCAGTACTTC. Residues: CVSLSNRGTYEQYF.

The chain is built from TRBV11-2 and TRBJ2-7, with 14 bases identical to TRBD2. The CDR3 has 19 residues. Germline V gene lookup returns CDR1 SGHAT and CDR2 FQNNGV. Trimming took 7 bases from V and 3 from J; bases not matched to a gene: 17. Here the CDR3 DNA reads TGTGCCAGCACTCTACAGGGGGCGGGACTAGCGGGAGCGATCTACGAGCAGTACTTC. Encoded protein: CASTLQGAGLAGAIYEQYF.

About this clonotype: The final CDR3 position lacks the conserved phenylalanine or tryptophan, pointing to a likely read error. V gene TRBV11-3 combines with J gene TRBJ2-5, with 14 nucleotides matching TRBD2. The CDR3 is 15 amino acids. CDR1 and CDR2 (germline): SGHNT, YENEEA. The CDR3 loop reads CACSYGTSGGETQYL. CDR3 nucleotides: TGTGCCTGCAGCTACGGGACTAGCGGGGGAGAGACCCAGTACTTA.

Points on this clonotype: Germline is not matched at one junction end, which may reflect a read error. This sequence joins TRBV11-2 and TRBJ2-1; D gene ambiguous. Germline CDR1 reads SGHAT; CDR2 reads FQNNGV. The CDR3 contains 13 residues. The CDR3 DNA sequence: TGTGCCAGCAGCTTAGATCTAGTGGATGAGCGGTTCTTC. This translates into CASSLDLVDERFF. The full variable domain, rest sourced from reference TRBV11-2 and TRBJ2-1, is EAGVAQSPRYKIIEKRQSVAFWCNPISGHATLYWYQQILGQGPKLLIQFQNNGVVDDSQLPKDRFSAERLKGVDSTLKIQPAKLEDSAVYLCASSLDLVDERFFGPGTRLTVL.

Note on this clonotype: Its ends do not fully match the called genes, so a read error is possible. The chain uses TRBV7-9 and TRBJ1-5; a possible D gene is TRBD1 (5 bases). This CDR3 is built from 14 residues. Germline V CDR1 and CDR2: SEHNR, FQNEAQ (reference sequence). For the CDR3, the DNA is TGTGTCAGCGCCCAAGGCGGGGGAAATCAGCCCCAGCATTTT. Translating gives CVSAQGGGNQPQHF.

About this clonotype: A junction boundary mismatches the germline segment, possibly from a read error. This sequence joins TRBV11-2 and TRBJ2-1; TRBD1 might be the D (6 bases). The CDR3 consists of 17 residues. Germline loops: CDR1 SGHAT, CDR2 FQNNGV. In DNA, the CDR3 is TGTGTCAGCAGCAGAATTAGGGGGAGCGCAACCTACAATGAGCAGTTCTTC. As protein: CVSSRIRGSATYNEQFF.

A note on this clonotype: A single base separates this from a much larger clone, so it may be a read error. The J gene is TRBJ1-4, the V gene TRBV29-1, with D possibly matching TRBD1 (5 bases). The CDR3 extends over 13 amino acids. Looked up from germline, CDR1 is SQVTM and CDR2 is ANQGSEA. With 6 bases removed from V and 8 bases from J, the gap between germline ends came to 16 bases. CDR3 in amino acids: CSVRHGGGEKLFF. Written as DNA, the CDR3 is TGCAGCGTCCGACATGGGGGGGGGGAAAAACTGTTTTTT.

This clonotype appeared many times. V is TRBV4-1 and J is TRBJ2-1; D is uncertain. The CDR3 runs 17 residues. In germline, CDR1 is MGHRA, CDR2 YSYEKL. Trimming stripped 1 base from V and 1 base from J, with 14 bases between. CDR3 residues: CASSQGGFRRSYNEQFF. Here the CDR3 DNA reads TGCGCCAGCAGCCAAGGCGGTTTTCGAAGATCCTACAATGAGCAGTTCTTC.

This chain joins TRBV20-1 and TRBJ2-7; possibly TRBD2 for D (6 bases). Germline lookup yields CDR1 DFQATT and CDR2 SNEGSKA (reference sequence). The CDR3 length is 14 residues. V lost 3 bases to trimming and J lost 6 bases, with 18 bases between them. The CDR3 nucleotides read TGCAGTGCTAGGCAACCCACGGGGGTCGGCGAGCAGTACTTC. Its protein is CSARQPTGVGEQYF.

On this clonotype: Sequence at one end of the junction differs from germline and may be a read error. The V call is TRBV6-1, the J call TRBJ1-2; no clear D. The germline V gene has CDR1 MNHNS and CDR2 SASEGT. CDR3 length: 10 amino acids. CDR3 DNA sequence: TGTGCCTGCAGTCAGAATGGTTACACCTTC. Translating it yields CACSQNGYTF.

This chain joins TRBV6-2 or TRBV6-3 and TRBJ2-5, with TRBD2 identical over 10 bases. V dropped 3 bases and J dropped 7; count of bases not matched to a gene: 11. Germline CDR1 is MNHEY and CDR2 is SVGEGT. The CDR3 covers 16 residues. The CDR3 is CASSYRSGRAGATQYF. CDR3 nucleotides: TGTGCCAGCAGTTATAGGAGCGGGAGGGCCGGAGCGACCCAGTACTTC.

This clonotype is a singleton in its sample. The V and J genes are TRBV6-1 and TRBJ1-5, with TRBD1 matching 7 bases. The CDR3 is made up of 14 amino acids. Germline-derived CDR1 and CDR2 are MNHNS and SASEGT. Losses at the gene ends were 7 bases for V and 5 bases for J; bases not matched to a gene: 8. CDR3 loop: CASNLTGRDQPQHF. For the CDR3, the DNA is TGTGCCAGCAATCTGACAGGGCGGGATCAGCCCCAGCATTTT.

Of note for this clonotype: This could be a read error, since a much larger clone is one nucleotide away. The rearrangement links TRBV24-1 to TRBJ2-3, with 10 bases lining up with TRBD2. Looked up from germline, CDR1 is KGHDR and CDR2 is SFDVKD. This CDR3 is built from 16 residues. CDR3 sequence: CATSDSAGGPRDMQYF. The CDR3, as DNA: TGTGCCACCAGTGATTCAGCGGGAGGGCCGAGAGATATGCAGTATTTT.

This clonotype was recorded a few times. The chain joins TRBV28 to TRBJ2-1; D not certain. The CDR3 consists of 12 residues. The V end lost 4 bases, the J end lost 9 bases, and 10 bases lay between the germline ends. Germline loops: CDR1 MDHEN, CDR2 SYDVKM. This CDR3 is CASSSAATEQFF. The DNA for the CDR3 is TGTGCCAGCAGTTCCGCCGCGACTGAGCAGTTCTTC.